Each of the 3 T cell receptor beta chains below was sequenced from the same sample in a study of human CD4 T cells and Enterobacteriaceae. The memory gate held CD4+ cells that were not CD45RA+CCR7+CD95- naive cells, over 98% pure. Only in-frame clones appear in the TCRdb table, and some are missing; sequencing was by immunoSEQ multiplex PCR. Of fewer than 35,000 clones in the sample, roughly 80% are singletons; the top ten hold approximately 0.96%. Sequenced material: memory CD4+ T cells from blood. These receptors were obtained from a human donor in good health.

V and J are TRBV7-8 and TRBJ2-3; D remains unclear. V shed 1 base and J shed 5 bases, with 13 bases lying between them. CDR1 is SGHVS and CDR2 is FQNEAQ in the germline V gene. CDR3 length equals 15 residues. The CDR3 sequence is CASSLDQGRKDTQYF. The CDR3 DNA follows: TGTGCCAGCAGCTTAGACCAAGGGCGTAAAGATACGCAGTATTTT.

The chain is built from TRBV2 and TRBJ1-5; no clear D gene. This CDR3 spans 15 amino acids. Germline-derived CDR1 and CDR2 are SNHLY and FYNNEI. V was shortened by 5 bases and J by 3 bases, with 14 bases between the two germline ends. The CDR3 DNA reads as TGTGCCAGCAGTAAACAAGTAGGTTACAATCAGCCCCAGCATTTT. This sequence encodes CASSKQVGYNQPQHF. Together with reference TRBV2 and TRBJ1-5, the CDR3 gives the full variable domain: EPEVTQTPSHQVTQMGQEVILRCVPISNHLYFYWYRQILGQKVEFLVSFYNNEISEKSEIFDDQFSVERPDGSNFTLKIRSTKLEDSAMYFCASSKQVGYNQPQHFGDGTRLSIL.

The chain employs TRBV4-1 and TRBJ1-2, with D unclear. Trimming removed 1 base at V and 2 bases at J, with 8 bases between. The germline CDR1 and CDR2 sequences are MGHRA and YSYEKL. The CDR3 runs to 14 residues. CDR3 in DNA: TGCGCCAGCAGCCAAGGGGTGGAGAACTATGGCTACACCTTC. Its protein product is CASSQGVENYGYTF.